Presented here are 8 T cell receptor beta chains from one specimen sequenced in a study of T cell responses to AZD1222 COVID-19 vaccine. Some clones are missing from TCRdb's copy, which holds only in-frame ones; the method was immunoSEQ multiplex PCR. This table has tens of thousands of clones, 70% to 90% appearing once. The sample consisted of peripheral blood, taken 28 days after the second AZD1222 dose. These TCRs come from an adult who received the AZD1222 COVID-19 vaccine.

The chain couples TRBV29-1 to TRBJ2-3; tentative D call: TRBD2 (6 bases). Germline assignment: CDR1 SQVTM and CDR2 ANQGSEA. This CDR3 is built from 13 residues. The ends were cut back, 0 bases at V and 4 bases at J, with 8 bases in the middle. The CDR3 sequence is CSVEELAADTQYF. In nucleotides, the CDR3 is TGCAGCGTTGAAGAACTAGCCGCAGATACGCAGTATTTT.

The chain joins TRBV7-2 to TRBJ2-3; 7 bases match TRBD2. This CDR3 is built from 17 residues. Germline lookup yields CDR1 SGHTA and CDR2 FQGNSA. The V gene end was trimmed by 5 bases and the J gene end by 2 bases; junction bases not matched to a gene: 13. CDR3 loop: CASSRPTSQSLTDTQYF. The CDR3 DNA reads as TGTGCCAGCAGCCGTCCGACTAGCCAATCCCTCACAGATACGCAGTATTTT.

This chain joins TRBV19 and TRBJ1-3; D unresolved. The CDR3 has 14 amino acids. Trimming cost V 9 bases and J 4 bases, with 16 bases left between them. CDR1 and CDR2 from the germline V gene are LNHDA and SQIVND (reference sequence). CDR3 sequence reads: CASRASFSGNTIYF. For the CDR3, the DNA is TGTGCCAGCCGAGCCTCCTTCAGCGGAAACACCATATATTTT.

The chain combines TRBV9 with TRBJ2-1; either TRBD1 or TRBD2 may supply D (5 bases each). CDR3 length: 15 amino acids. V was pared by 4 bases and J by 5 bases, with 16 bases between. Germline V gives CDR1 SGDLS, CDR2 YYNGEE. The CDR3 spells CASSPNRRNDNEQFF. CDR3 coding DNA: TGTGCCAGCAGCCCTAACAGGAGGAACGACAATGAGCAGTTCTTC.

V and J are TRBV6-5 and TRBJ2-1; weak D call: TRBD2 (5 bases). This CDR3 has 15 residues. Germline values: CDR1 MNHEY, CDR2 SVGAGI. The V end was cut by 8 bases, the J end by 0 bases, with 14 bases between. The DNA of the CDR3 is TGTGCCAGCCGGTGGAATGGAGGCTCCTACAATGAGCAGTTCTTC. Translating it yields CASRWNGGSYNEQFF.

This chain joins TRBV10-3 and TRBJ1-5; unclear D gene. The CDR3 runs 15 residues. V was cut by 2 bases and J by 0 bases, with 8 bases left in between. The germline V gene has CDR1 ENHRY and CDR2 SYGVKD. The CDR3 DNA is TGTGCCATCAGTGAGGGCACCGATAGCAATCAGCCCCAGCATTTT. It specifies CAISEGTDSNQPQHF.

V is TRBV6-1 and J is TRBJ2-7; D may match TRBD1 or TRBD2 (6 bases each). CDR1 and CDR2 (germline): MNHNS, SASEGT. Trimming took 6 bases from V and 4 from J, leaving 19 bases between them. The CDR3 is 15 residues long. CDR3 residues: CASSFTGGGSYEQYF. DNA for the CDR3: TGTGCCAGCAGCTTCACCGGGGGCGGGTCTTACGAGCAGTACTTC.

As regards this clone: An end of the junction differs from the germline gene, which may be a read error. The chain links TRBV5-1 to TRBJ1-4, with unresolved D. Germline assignment: CDR1 SGHRS and CDR2 YFSETQ. The CDR3 has 17 amino acids. CDR3 region: CASSLRSAAVTNENLFF. CDR3 in DNA: TGCGCCAGCAGCTTGCGGTCAGCGGCGGTGACTAATGAAAACCTGTTTTTT.